This TCR beta chain was sequenced for a study of Graves' ophthalmopathy and Graves' hyperthyroidism. About the research overall: No ophthalmopathy within 18 months of follow-up signified stable hyperthyroidism.

Trimming removed 4 bases at V and 6 bases at J, with 10 bases between. CDR3 length equals 13 residues. Germline V gene lookup returns CDR1 SGHRS and CDR2 YFSETQ. This clonotype has at least ten counts. As the template, RNA transcripts were used to amplify TCR beta CDR3 regions. Second-round multiplex PCR followed a first-round RT-PCR using HTBI primers. One entry per CDR3 protein, called by TCRdb with MiXCR from the multiplex PCR reads. The table has 1 million to 1.3 million distinct CDR3 sequences, 35% to 45% seen once; the top ten hold around 10%. The hyperthyroidism patients had a new diagnosis of under 2 months' duration and were aged 18 to 65.

The chain recombines TRBV5-1 with TRBJ2-2; no clear D. This sequence was found in an adult man with Graves' hyperthyroidism. Input material: peripheral blood or thyroid tissue (not recorded which). The CDR3 here is CASSADESGELFF. The CDR3 region has the DNA TGCGCCAGCAGCGCCGACGAGTCCGGGGAGCTGTTTTTT.